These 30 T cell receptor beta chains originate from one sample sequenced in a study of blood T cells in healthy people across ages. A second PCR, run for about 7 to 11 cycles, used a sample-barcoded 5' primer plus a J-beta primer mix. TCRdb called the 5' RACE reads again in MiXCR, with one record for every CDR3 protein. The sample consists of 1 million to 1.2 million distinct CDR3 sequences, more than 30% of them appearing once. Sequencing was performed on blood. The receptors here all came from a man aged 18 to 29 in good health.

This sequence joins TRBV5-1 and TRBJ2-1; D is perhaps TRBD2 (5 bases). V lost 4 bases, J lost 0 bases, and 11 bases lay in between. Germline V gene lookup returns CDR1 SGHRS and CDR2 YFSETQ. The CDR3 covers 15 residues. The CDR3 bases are TGCGCCAGCAGCGGGAGTTCCCCCTCCTACAATGAGCAGTTCTTC. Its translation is CASSGSSPSYNEQFF.

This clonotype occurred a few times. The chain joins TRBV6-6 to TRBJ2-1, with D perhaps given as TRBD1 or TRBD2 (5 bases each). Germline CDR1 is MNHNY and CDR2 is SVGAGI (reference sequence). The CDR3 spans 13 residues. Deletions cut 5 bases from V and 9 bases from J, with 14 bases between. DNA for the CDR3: TGTGCCAGCAGTGCCAATACAGGAGGTGAGCAGTTCTTC. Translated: CASSANTGGEQFF.

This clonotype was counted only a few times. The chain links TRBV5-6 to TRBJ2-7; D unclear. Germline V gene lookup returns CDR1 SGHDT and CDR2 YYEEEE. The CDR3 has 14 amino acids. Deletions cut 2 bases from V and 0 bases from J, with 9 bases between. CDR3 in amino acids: CASSFWTASYEQYF. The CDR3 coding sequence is TGTGCCAGCAGCTTTTGGACGGCCTCCTACGAGCAGTACTTC. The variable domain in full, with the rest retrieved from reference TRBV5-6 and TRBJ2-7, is DAGVTQSPTHLIKTRGQQVTLRCSPKSGHDTVSWYQQALGQGPQFIFQYYEEEERQRGNFPDRFSGHQFPNYSSELNVNALLLGDSALYLCASSFWTASYEQYFGPGTRLTVT.

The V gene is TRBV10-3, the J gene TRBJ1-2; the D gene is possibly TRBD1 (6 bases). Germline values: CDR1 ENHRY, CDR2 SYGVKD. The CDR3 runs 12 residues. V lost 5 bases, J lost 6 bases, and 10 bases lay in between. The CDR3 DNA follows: TGTGCCATCAGTAGGGGACACAATGGCTACACCTTC. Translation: CAISRGHNGYTF.

DNA of the CDR3: TGTGCCAGCAGTTACTCGATCGGAGGACAGGGAACCCATAATTCACCCCTCCACTTT. Translating gives CASSYSIGGQGTHNSPLHF. The chain has TRBV6-2 or TRBV6-3 and TRBJ1-6, with 8 bases that match TRBD1. Germline loops: CDR1 MNHEY, CDR2 SVGEGT. Trimming removed 0 bases from V and 5 bases from J; junction bases left unmatched: 12. This CDR3 spans 19 amino acids.

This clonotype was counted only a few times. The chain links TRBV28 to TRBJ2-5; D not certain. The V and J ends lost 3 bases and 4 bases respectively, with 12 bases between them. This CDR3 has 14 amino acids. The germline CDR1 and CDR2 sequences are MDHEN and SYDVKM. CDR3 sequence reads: CASSFPLGSETQYF. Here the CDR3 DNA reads TGTGCCAGCAGTTTCCCGCTAGGGTCAGAGACCCAGTACTTC.

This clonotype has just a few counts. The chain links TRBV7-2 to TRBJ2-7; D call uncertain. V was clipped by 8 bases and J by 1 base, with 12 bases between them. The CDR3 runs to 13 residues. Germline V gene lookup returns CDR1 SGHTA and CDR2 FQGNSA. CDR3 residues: CASPEQRSYEQYF. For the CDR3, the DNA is TGTGCCAGCCCAGAACAACGGTCCTACGAGCAGTACTTC. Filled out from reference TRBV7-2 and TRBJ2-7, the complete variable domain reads GAGVSQSPSNKVTEKGKDVELRCDPISGHTALYWYRQSLGQGLEFLIYFQGNSAPDKSGLPSDRFSAERTGGSVSTLTIQRTQQEDSAVYLCASPEQRSYEQYFGPGTRLTVT.

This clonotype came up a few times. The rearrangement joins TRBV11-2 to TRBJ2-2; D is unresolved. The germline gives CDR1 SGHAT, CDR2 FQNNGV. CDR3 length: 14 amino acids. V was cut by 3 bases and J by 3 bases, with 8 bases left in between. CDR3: CASSFGSHTGELFF. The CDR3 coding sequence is TGTGCCAGCAGCTTTGGCAGCCACACCGGGGAGCTGTTTTTT.

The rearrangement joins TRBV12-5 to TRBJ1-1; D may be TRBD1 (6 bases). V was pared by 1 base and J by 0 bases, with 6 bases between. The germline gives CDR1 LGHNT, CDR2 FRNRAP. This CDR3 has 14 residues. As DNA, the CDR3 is TGTGCTAGTGGTTTGGGGACAGTGAACACTGAAGCTTTCTTT. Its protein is CASGLGTVNTEAFF. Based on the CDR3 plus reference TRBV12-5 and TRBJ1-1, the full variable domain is DARVTQTPRHKVTEMGQEVTMRCQPILGHNTVFWYRQTMMQGLELLAYFRNRAPLDDSGMPKDRFSAEMPDATLATLKIQPSEPRDSAVYFCASGLGTVNTEAFFGQGTRLTVV.

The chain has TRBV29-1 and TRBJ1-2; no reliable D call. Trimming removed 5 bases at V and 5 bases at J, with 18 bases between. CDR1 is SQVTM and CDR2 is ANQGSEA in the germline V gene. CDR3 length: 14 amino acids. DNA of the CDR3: TGCAGCGTTTCTAGTTCCTCTTACAGATATGGCTACACCTTC. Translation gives CSVSSSSYRYGYTF.

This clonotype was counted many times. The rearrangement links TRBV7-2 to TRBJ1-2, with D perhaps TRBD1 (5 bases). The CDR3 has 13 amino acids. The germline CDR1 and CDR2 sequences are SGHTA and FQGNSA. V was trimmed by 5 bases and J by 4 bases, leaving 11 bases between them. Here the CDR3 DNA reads TGTGCCAGCAGCCTCGGGACTTTCTATGGCTACACCTTC. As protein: CASSLGTFYGYTF.

The DNA for the CDR3 is TGCAGTGCTAGAGATCTGGGACAGGGGATCGAGACCCAGTACTTC. It yields the protein CSARDLGQGIETQYF. The chain recombines TRBV20-1 with TRBJ2-7, with 10 bases aligning to TRBD1. The J call may be incorrect, as the DNA end agrees better with TRBJ2-5. Germline V gene sequence: CDR1 DFQATT, CDR2 SNEGSKA (reference sequence). The CDR3 is made up of 15 amino acids.

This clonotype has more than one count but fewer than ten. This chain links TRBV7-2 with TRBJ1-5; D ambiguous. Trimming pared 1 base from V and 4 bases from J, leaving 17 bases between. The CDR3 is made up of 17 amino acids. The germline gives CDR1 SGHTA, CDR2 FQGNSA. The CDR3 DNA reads TGTGCCAGCAGCTTAGGTATTAATGTGGGAGAGAATCAGCCCCAGCATTTT. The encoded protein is CASSLGINVGENQPQHF.

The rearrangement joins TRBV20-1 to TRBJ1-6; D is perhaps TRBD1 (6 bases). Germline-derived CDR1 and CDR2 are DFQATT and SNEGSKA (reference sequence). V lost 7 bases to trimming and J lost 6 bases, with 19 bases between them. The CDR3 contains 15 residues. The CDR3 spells CSVDIAGGSNSPLHF. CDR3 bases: TGCAGTGTTGATATAGCGGGGGGCTCTAATTCACCCCTCCACTTT.

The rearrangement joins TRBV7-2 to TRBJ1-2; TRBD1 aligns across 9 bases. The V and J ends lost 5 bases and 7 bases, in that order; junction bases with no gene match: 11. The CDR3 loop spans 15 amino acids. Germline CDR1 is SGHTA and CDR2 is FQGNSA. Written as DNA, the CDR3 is TGTGCCAGCAGCCCCGGGACAGGGATAGACGGTGGCTACACCTTC. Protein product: CASSPGTGIDGGYTF.

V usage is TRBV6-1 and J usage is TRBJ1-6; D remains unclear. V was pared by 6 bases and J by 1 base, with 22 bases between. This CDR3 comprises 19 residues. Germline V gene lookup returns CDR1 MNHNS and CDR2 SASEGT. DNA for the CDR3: TGTGCCAGCAGCCCCGATCTCAACTTTCTGGGATCCTATAATTCACCCCTCCACTTT. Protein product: CASSPDLNFLGSYNSPLHF.

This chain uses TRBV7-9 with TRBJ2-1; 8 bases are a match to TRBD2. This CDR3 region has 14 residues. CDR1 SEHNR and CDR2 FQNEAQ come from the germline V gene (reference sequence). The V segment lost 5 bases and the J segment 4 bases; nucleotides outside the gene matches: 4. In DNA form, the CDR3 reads TGTGCCAGCAGCGAACTAGCGGAGTACAATGAGCAGTTCTTC. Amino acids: CASSELAEYNEQFF.

CDR3: CASRPTSFDTQYF. CDR3 DNA sequence: TGTGCCAGCAGACCCACTAGTTTTGATACGCAGTATTTT. The chain links TRBV7-2 to TRBJ2-3; tentatively, D is TRBD2 (5 bases). The germline V gene has CDR1 SGHTA and CDR2 FQGNSA. This CDR3 comprises 13 residues. The germline V and J ends were trimmed by 6 bases and 6 bases, with 13 bases remaining between them.

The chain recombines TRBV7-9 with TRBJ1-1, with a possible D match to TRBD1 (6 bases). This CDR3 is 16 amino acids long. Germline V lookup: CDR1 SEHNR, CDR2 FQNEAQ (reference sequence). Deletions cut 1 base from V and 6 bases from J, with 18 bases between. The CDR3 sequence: CASSLVGGRASAEAFF. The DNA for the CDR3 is TGTGCCAGCAGCTTAGTCGGGGGGCGTGCATCTGCTGAAGCTTTCTTT.

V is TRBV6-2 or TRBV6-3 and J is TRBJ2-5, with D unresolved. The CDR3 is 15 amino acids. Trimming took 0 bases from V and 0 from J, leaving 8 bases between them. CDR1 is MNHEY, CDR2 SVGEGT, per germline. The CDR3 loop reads CASSYSPVDQETQYF. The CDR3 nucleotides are TGTGCCAGCAGTTACTCCCCGGTAGACCAAGAGACCCAGTACTTC.

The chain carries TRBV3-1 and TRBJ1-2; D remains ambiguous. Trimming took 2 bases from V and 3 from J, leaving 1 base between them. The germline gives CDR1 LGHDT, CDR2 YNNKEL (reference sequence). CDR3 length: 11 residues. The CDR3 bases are TGTGCCAGCAGCCAATACTATGGCTACACCTTC. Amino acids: CASSQYYGYTF.

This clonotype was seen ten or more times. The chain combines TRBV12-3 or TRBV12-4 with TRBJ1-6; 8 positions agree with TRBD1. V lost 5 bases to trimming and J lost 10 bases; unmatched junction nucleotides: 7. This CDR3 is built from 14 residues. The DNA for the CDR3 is TGTGCCAGCAGTCTAGGACAGGGTGGATCACCCCTCCACTTT. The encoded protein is CASSLGQGGSPLHF.

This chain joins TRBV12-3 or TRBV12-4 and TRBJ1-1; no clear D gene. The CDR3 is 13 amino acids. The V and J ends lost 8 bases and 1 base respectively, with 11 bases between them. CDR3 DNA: TGTGCCAGCCGATTCCGCCAGAACACTGAAGCTTTCTTT. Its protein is CASRFRQNTEAFF.

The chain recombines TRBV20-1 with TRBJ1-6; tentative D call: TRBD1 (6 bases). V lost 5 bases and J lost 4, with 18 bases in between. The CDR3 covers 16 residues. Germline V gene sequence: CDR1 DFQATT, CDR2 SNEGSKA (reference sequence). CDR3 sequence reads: CSALTRGLPYNSPLHF. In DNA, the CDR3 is TGCAGTGCTTTGACCCGGGGGCTACCATATAATTCACCCCTCCACTTT.

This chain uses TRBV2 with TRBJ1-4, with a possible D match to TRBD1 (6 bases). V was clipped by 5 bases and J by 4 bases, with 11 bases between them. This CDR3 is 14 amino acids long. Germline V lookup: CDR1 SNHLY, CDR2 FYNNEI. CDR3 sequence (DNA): TGTGCCAGCAGTTCCCAGGGGATTAATGAAAAACTGTTTTTT. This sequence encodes CASSSQGINEKLFF. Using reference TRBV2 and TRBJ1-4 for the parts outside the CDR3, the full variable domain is EPEVTQTPSHQVTQMGQEVILRCVPISNHLYFYWYRQILGQKVEFLVSFYNNEISEKSEIFDDQFSVERPDGSNFTLKIRSTKLEDSAMYFCASSSQGINEKLFFGSGTQLSVL.

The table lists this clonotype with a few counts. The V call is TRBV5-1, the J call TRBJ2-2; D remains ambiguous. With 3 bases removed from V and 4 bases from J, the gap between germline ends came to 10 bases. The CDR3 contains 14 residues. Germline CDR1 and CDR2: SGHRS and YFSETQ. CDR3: CASSSGPRTGELFF. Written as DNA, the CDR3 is TGCGCCAGCAGCTCCGGGCCGCGCACCGGGGAGCTGTTTTTT. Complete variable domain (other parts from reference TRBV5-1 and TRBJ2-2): KAGVTQTPRYLIKTRGQQVTLSCSPISGHRSVSWYQQTPGQGLQFLFEYFSETQRNKGNFPGRFSGRQFSNSRSEMNVSTLELGDSALYLCASSSGPRTGELFFGEGSRLTVL.

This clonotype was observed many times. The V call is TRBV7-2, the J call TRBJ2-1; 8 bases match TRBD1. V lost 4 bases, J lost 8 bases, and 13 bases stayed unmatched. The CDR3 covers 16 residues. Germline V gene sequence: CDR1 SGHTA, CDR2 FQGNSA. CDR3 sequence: CASSSPSDRVEYEQFF. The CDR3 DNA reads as TGTGCCAGCAGCTCGCCCTCGGACAGGGTTGAGTATGAGCAGTTCTTC. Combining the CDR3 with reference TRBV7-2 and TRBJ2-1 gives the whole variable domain GAGVSQSPSNKVTEKGKDVELRCDPISGHTALYWYRQSLGQGLEFLIYFQGNSAPDKSGLPSDRFSAERTGGSVSTLTIQRTQQEDSAVYLCASSSPSDRVEYEQFFGPGTRLTVL.

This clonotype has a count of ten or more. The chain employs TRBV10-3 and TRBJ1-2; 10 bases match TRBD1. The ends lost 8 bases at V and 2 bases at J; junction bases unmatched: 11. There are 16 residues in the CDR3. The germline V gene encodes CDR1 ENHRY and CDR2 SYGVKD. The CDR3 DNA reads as TGTGCCATCGGATCCGACAGGGGGCTATCGAACTATGGCTACACCTTC. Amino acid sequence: CAIGSDRGLSNYGYTF.

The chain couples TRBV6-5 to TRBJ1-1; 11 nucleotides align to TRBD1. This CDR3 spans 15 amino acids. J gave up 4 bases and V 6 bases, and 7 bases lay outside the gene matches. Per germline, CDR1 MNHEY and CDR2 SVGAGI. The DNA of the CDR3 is TGTGCCAGCAGCTCCGGGGGACAGGGGGGCACTGAAGCTTTCTTT. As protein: CASSSGGQGGTEAFF.

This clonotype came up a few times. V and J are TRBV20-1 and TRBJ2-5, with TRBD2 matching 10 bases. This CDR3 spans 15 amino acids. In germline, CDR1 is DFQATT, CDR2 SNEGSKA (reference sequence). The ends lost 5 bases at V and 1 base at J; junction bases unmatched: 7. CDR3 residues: CSAVSSGGPQETQYF. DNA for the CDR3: TGCAGTGCTGTTTCTAGCGGGGGCCCCCAAGAGACCCAGTACTTC.